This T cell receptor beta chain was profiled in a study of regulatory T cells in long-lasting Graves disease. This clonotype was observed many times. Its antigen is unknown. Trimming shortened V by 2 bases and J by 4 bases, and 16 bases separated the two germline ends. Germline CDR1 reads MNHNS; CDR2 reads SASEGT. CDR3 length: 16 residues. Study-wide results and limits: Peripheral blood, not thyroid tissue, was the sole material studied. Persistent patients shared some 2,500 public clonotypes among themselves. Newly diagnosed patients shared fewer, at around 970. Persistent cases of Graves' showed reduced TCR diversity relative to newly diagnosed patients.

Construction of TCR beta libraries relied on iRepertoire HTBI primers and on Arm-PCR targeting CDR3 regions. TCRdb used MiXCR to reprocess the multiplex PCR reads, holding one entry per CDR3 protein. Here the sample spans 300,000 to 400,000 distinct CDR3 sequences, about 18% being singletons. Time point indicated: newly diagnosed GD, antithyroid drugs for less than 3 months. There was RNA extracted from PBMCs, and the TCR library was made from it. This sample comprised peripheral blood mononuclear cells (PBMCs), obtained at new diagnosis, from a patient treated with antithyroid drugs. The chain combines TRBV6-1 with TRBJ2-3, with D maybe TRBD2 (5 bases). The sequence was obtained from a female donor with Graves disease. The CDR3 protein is CASSEPLTTFPDTQYF. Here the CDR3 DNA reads TGTGCCAGCAGTGAACCTCTGACTACTTTCCCAGATACGCAGTATTTT.